Following are 16 T cell receptor beta chains from one sample sequenced in a study of cytomegalovirus exposure and HLA in healthy donors. The PCR used 60 Vbeta and 13 Jbeta primers. Sequencing used immunoSEQ multiplex PCR; TCRdb keeps in-frame clones, though not all of them. The data contain under 140,000 clones, around 83% of them singletons. The sample consisted of PBMCs. The receptors originated from an older woman in good health and CMV-seropositive.

The chain has TRBV7-3 and TRBJ2-3; weak D call: TRBD2 (6 bases). The CDR3 length is 16 residues. Germline V CDR1 and CDR2: SGHTA, FQGTGA. Trimming cost V 2 bases and J 2 bases, with 14 bases left between them. CDR3 in DNA: TGTGCCAGCAGCTTATTCGGGACTCTCTTCACAGATACGCAGTATTTT. It encodes CASSLFGTLFTDTQYF.

Points on this clone: The sample has other DNA sequences that encode this CDR3 too. V usage is TRBV5-1 and J usage is TRBJ2-7, with D maybe TRBD2 (5 bases). The length of the CDR3 is 14 residues. Germline CDR1 SGHRS, CDR2 YFSETQ. V shed 0 bases and J shed 2 bases, with 9 bases lying between them. The CDR3 bases are TGCGCCAGCAGCTTGGTCACGGGGACCTACGAGCAGTACTTC. As protein: CASSLVTGTYEQYF.

The sample holds a few counts of this clone. The DNA for the CDR3 is TGCAGCGTTGCAGGGGGCTGGGGAATGAACACTGAAGCTTTCTTT. This sequence encodes CSVAGGWGMNTEAFF. V gene TRBV29-1 combines with J gene TRBJ1-1, with TRBD1 identical over 8 bases. This CDR3 is built from 15 residues. Germline values: CDR1 SQVTM, CDR2 ANQGSEA. The J segment lost 0 bases and the V segment lost 4 bases, leaving 7 bases of the junction unmatched.

A few counts support this clone. V is TRBV5-5 and J is TRBJ2-7, with D possibly being TRBD2 (5 bases). In germline, CDR1 is SGHKS, CDR2 YYEKEE (reference sequence). This CDR3 has 15 residues. V was trimmed by 4 bases and J by 2 bases, leaving 16 bases between them. This CDR3 is CASSTGVGLPYEQYF. CDR3 in DNA: TGTGCCAGCAGCACCGGGGTGGGATTGCCCTACGAGCAGTACTTC.

The rearrangement uses TRBV9 and TRBJ2-2; 7 nucleotides align to TRBD2. J was trimmed by 4 bases and V by 3 bases; bases with no gene match: 6. This CDR3 is built from 15 residues. Germline assignment: CDR1 SGDLS and CDR2 YYNGEE. For the CDR3, the DNA is TGTGCCAGCAGCGCCAGGACTAGGACCACCGGGGAGCTGTTTTTT. Its protein product is CASSARTRTTGELFF.

This clone has a single count. V and J are TRBV6-5 and TRBJ1-3, with a possible D match to TRBD1 (6 bases). CDR1 is MNHEY, CDR2 SVGAGI, per germline. CDR3 size: 16 residues. V was pared by 4 bases and J by 3 bases, with 16 bases between. The CDR3 DNA reads TGTGCCAGCAGTTGGGAGGGGGGGGGTGATGGAAACACCATATATTTT. Protein product: CASSWEGGGDGNTIYF.

This clone was observed a handful of times. The gene calls are TRBV14 and TRBJ2-7, with 11 nucleotides matching TRBD2. The CDR3 extends over 14 amino acids. From germline, CDR1 is SGHDN and CDR2 FVKESK. V was pared by 5 bases and J by 2 bases, with 2 bases of the junction left unmatched. The CDR3: CASSGTSGAYEQYF. For the CDR3, the DNA is TGTGCCAGCAGCGGGACTAGCGGAGCCTACGAGCAGTACTTC. Supplemented by reference TRBV14 and TRBJ2-7, the full variable domain reads EAGVTQFPSHSVIEKGQTVTLRCDPISGHDNLYWYRRVMGKEIKFLLHFVKESKQDESGMPNNRFLAERTGGTYSTLKVQPAELEDSGVYFCASSGTSGAYEQYFGPGTRLTVT.

The chain is built from TRBV19 and TRBJ2-6, with 8 bases lining up with TRBD1. In germline, CDR1 is LNHDA, CDR2 SQIVND (reference sequence). With V trimmed by 7 bases and J by 0 bases, 5 bases remained unmatched. CDR3 length: 16 residues. The CDR3 region has the DNA TGTGCCAGTACCCGGGACAGGAACTCTGGGGCCAACGTCCTGACTTTC. Translation gives CASTRDRNSGANVLTF.

The chain recombines TRBV5-8 with TRBJ1-5, with a tentative D call TRBD1 (5 bases). The ends were cut back, 2 bases at V and 6 bases at J, with 6 bases in the middle. CDR1 is SGHTS, CDR2 YDEGEE, per germline. The CDR3 length is 12 residues. The CDR3 coding sequence is TGTGCCAGCAGCTTCAGGGTTCAGCCCCAGCATTTT. Protein sequence: CASSFRVQPQHF.

The J gene is TRBJ2-7, the V gene TRBV5-1; 10 nucleotides agree with TRBD1. Germline CDR1 and CDR2: SGHRS and YFSETQ. This CDR3 contains 17 residues. Germline trimming cut 1 base from V and 0 bases from J; bases unmatched to any gene: 7. CDR3 in DNA: TGCGCCAGCAGCTTGAGGATTCGGGACAGGGGCTCCTACGAGCAGTACTTC. Protein product: CASSLRIRDRGSYEQYF. The whole variable domain, filled in from reference TRBV5-1 and TRBJ2-7, reads KAGVTQTPRYLIKTRGQQVTLSCSPISGHRSVSWYQQTPGQGLQFLFEYFSETQRNKGNFPGRFSGRQFSNSRSEMNVSTLELGDSALYLCASSLRIRDRGSYEQYFGPGTRLTVT.

The J gene is TRBJ2-3, the V gene TRBV5-1; 9 bases map to TRBD2. With 3 bases clipped from V and 1 base from J, the junction kept 3 bases outside the gene matches. The CDR3 runs to 15 residues. The germline gives CDR1 SGHRS, CDR2 YFSETQ. In DNA, the CDR3 is TGCGCCAGCAGCTCCAAGCGGGAGGGCACAGATACGCAGTATTTT. Protein: CASSSKREGTDTQYF.

V is TRBV29-1 and J is TRBJ1-2, with 9 bases matching TRBD1. Unmatched junction bases numbered 9, after V lost 3 bases and J lost 4 bases. This CDR3 is 15 amino acids long. Germline-derived CDR1 and CDR2 are SQVTM and ANQGSEA. The CDR3 loop is CSVDPGTGLGYGYTF. In DNA, the CDR3 is TGCAGCGTTGACCCCGGGACAGGGCTTGGCTATGGCTACACCTTC.

This chain connects TRBV7-9 to TRBJ2-3; no firm D call. CDR1 and CDR2 from the germline V gene are SEHNR and FQNEAQ (reference sequence). The CDR3 spans 14 residues. Trimming took off 1 base at V and 0 bases at J, with 5 bases between the two ends. The CDR3 bases are TGTGCCAGCAGCTTAGACAGCAGCACAGATACGCAGTATTTT. This encodes CASSLDSSTDTQYF.

This chain joins TRBV11-2 and TRBJ2-2, with a possible D match to TRBD2 (6 bases). With 4 bases removed from V and 5 bases from J, the gap between germline ends came to 17 bases. The germline V gene has CDR1 SGHAT and CDR2 FQNNGV. CDR3 size: 16 residues. DNA of the CDR3: TGTGCCAGCAGCTCCAGAGGCGGGATCGGGACCGGGGAGCTGTTTTTT. Protein: CASSSRGGIGTGELFF. Filled out from reference TRBV11-2 and TRBJ2-2, the complete variable domain reads EAGVAQSPRYKIIEKRQSVAFWCNPISGHATLYWYQQILGQGPKLLIQFQNNGVVDDSQLPKDRFSAERLKGVDSTLKIQPAKLEDSAVYLCASSSRGGIGTGELFFGEGSRLTVL.

The table lists this clone with a count of one. This chain uses TRBV6-6 with TRBJ2-7; 12 nucleotides match TRBD2. The V gene end was trimmed by 7 bases and the J gene end by 5 bases; junction bases not matched to a gene: 6. The germline CDR1 and CDR2 sequences are MNHNY and SVGAGI (reference sequence). The CDR3 has 14 residues. CDR3 protein: CASMATSGRDEQYF. The CDR3 DNA sequence: TGTGCCAGCATGGCGACTAGCGGGAGAGACGAGCAGTACTTC.

This chain joins TRBV2 and TRBJ2-7; weak D call: TRBD1 (6 bases). V was shortened by 2 bases and J by 5 bases, with 7 bases between the two germline ends. CDR1 is SNHLY, CDR2 FYNNEI, per germline. This CDR3 contains 12 residues. The CDR3 here is CASSEQGNEQYF. The CDR3 DNA is TGTGCCAGCAGTGAACAGGGGAACGAGCAGTACTTC.